This T cell receptor beta chain was recovered during a study of blood T cell repertoires in COVID-19. CDR3 length: 15 residues. Per the germline V gene, CDR1 is SGHDT and CDR2 is YYEEEE. Between the trimmed V and J ends, which lost 5 bases and 6 bases, there was a span of 21 bases. The table came from immunoSEQ multiplex PCR; TCRdb's copy has only in-frame clones and leaves some out. Of about 110,000 clones in the sample, approximately 81% were seen once. This chain links TRBV5-6 with TRBJ2-7; maybe TRBD2 (5 bases). Sequencing was performed on peripheral blood. This clonotype originated in a human donor in a cohort sampled during active COVID-19. The CDR3 sequence is CASSYLSGSVAEQYF. CDR3 bases: TGTGCCAGCAGTTATCTGAGCGGCTCGGTAGCCGAGCAGTACTTC.